The clone carrying this T cell receptor (beta chain) has only a few counts. The antigen is not known. The data stem from a study of blood T cells in healthy people across ages. Findings of the study overall: Unsorted PBMCs blocked a conclusive comparison of naive and antigen-experienced cells.

The use of a sample-barcoded 5' primer and a J-beta primer mix characterized a second PCR of about 7 to 12 cycles. TCRdb itself ran the 5' RACE reads through MiXCR, one entry per CDR3 protein. The table shows 780,000 or so distinct CDR3 sequences, with 53% occurring only once. The source is a man older than 75 in good health. Material: blood.

The CDR3 loop is CATTRGSTLNEQFF. As DNA, the CDR3 is TGTGCCACCACCCGGGGGTCGACGCTCAATGAGCAGTTCTTC. V and J are TRBV15 and TRBJ2-1, with D tentatively TRBD2 (6 bases). Germline CDR1 LNHNV, CDR2 YYDKDF (reference sequence). V gave up 7 bases and J gave up 6 bases, with 16 bases separating them. The CDR3 has 14 amino acids.